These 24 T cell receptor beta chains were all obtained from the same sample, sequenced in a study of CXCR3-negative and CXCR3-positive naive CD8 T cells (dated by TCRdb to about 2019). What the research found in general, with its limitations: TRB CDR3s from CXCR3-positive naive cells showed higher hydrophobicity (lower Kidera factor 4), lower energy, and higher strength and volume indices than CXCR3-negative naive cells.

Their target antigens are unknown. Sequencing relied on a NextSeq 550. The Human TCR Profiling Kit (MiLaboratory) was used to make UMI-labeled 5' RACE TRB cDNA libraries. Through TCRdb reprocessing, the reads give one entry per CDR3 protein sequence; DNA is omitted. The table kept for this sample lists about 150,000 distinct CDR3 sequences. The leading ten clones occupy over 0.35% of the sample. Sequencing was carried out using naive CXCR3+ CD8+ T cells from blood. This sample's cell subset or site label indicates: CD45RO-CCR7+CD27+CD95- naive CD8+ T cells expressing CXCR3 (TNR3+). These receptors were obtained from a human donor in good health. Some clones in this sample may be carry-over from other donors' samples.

CDR3 region: CASSMVGFDEQYF. V and J are TRBV19 and TRBJ2-7. Germline CDR1 and CDR2: LNHDA and SQIVND (reference sequence). The CDR3 is 13 residues long.

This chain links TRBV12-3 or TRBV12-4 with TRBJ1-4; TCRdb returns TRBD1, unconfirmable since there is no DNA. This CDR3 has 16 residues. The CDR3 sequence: CASRTGTGLVGEKLFF.

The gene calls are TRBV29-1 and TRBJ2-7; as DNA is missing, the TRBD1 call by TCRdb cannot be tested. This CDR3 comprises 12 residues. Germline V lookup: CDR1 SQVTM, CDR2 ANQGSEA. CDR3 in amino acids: CSVITGSGEQYF.

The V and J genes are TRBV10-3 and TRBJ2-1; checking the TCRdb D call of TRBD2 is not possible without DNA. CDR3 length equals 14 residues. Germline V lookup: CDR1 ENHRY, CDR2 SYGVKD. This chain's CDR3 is CAISDGGTWDEQFF.

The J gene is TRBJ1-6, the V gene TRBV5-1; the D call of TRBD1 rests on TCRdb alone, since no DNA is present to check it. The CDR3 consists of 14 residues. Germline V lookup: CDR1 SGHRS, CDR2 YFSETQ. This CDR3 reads CASTFTGADSPLHF.

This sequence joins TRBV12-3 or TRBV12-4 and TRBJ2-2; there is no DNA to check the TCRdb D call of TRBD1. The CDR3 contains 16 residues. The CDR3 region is CASSFGGGDYTGELFF.

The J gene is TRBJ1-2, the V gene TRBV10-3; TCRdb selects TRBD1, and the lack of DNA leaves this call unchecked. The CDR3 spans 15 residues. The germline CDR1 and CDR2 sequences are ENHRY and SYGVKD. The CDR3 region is CAISVGEGWRYGYTF.

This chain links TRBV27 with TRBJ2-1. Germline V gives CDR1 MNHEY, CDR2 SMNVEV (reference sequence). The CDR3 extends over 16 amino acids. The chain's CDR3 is CASSLEPASSYNEQFF.

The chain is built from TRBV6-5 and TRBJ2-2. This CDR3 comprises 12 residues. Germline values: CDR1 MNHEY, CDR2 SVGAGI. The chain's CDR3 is CASSYGSGELFF.

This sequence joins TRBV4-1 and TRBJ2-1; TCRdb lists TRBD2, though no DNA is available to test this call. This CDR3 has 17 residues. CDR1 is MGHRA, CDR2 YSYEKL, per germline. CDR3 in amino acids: CASSQEWGGGPLNEQFF.

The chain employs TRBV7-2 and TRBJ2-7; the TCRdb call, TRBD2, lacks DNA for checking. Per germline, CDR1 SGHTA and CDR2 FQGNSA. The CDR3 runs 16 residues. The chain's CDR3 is CASSLVGGASSYEQYF.

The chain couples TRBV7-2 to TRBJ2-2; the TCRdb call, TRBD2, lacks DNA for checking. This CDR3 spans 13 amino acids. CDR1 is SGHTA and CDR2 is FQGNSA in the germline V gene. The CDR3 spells CASSLMRDGELFF.

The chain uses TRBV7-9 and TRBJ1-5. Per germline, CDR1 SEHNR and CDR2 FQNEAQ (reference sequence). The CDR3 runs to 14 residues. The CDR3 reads CASSSGGSNQPQHF.

CDR3 protein: CSVEESYEQYF. V and J are TRBV29-1 and TRBJ2-7. Looked up from germline, CDR1 is SQVTM and CDR2 is ANQGSEA. The CDR3 runs 11 residues.

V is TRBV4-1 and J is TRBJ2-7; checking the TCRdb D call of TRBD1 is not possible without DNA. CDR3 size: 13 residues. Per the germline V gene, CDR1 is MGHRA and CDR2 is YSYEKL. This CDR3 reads CASGDLMGYEQYF.

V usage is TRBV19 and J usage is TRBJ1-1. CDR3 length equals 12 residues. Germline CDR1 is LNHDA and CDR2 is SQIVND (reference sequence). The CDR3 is CASLLGNTEAFF.

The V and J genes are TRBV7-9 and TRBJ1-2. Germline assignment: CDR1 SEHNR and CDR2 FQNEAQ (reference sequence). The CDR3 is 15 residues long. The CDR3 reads CASSSGLLPSYGYTF.

CDR3 protein: CATSDFRREGDGYTF. J is TRBJ1-2 and V is TRBV24-1. The CDR3 has 15 residues. CDR1 and CDR2 from the germline V gene are KGHDR and SFDVKD.

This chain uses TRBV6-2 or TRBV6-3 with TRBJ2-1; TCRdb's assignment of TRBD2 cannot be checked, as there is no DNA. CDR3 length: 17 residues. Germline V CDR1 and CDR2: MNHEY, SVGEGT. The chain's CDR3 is CASSYLNRTSGTNEQFF.

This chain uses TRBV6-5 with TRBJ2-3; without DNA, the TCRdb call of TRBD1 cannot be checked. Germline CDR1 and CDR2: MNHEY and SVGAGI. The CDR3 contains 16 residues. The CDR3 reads CASSYTLTGGRDTQYF.

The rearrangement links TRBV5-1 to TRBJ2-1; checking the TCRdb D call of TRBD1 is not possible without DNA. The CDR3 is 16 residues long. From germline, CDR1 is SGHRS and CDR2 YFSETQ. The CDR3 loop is CASSLEDGGVKDEQFF.

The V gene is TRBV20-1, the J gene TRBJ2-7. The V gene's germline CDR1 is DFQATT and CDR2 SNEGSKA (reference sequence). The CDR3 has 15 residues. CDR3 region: CSARESTGRSSEQYF.

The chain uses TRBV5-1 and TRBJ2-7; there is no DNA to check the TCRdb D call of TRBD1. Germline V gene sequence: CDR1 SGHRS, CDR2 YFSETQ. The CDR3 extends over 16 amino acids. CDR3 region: CASSPQGGGSPYEQYF.

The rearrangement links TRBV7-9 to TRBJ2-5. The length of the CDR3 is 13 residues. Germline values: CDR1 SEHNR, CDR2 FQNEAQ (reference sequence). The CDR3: CASSSSHEETQYF.